Described below is a single T cell receptor (beta chain) sequence and its context. It has no known antigen specificity. Base qualities are missing; no much larger clone stands one base away. This sample stems from a study of blood T cell repertoires in COVID-19 (dated by TCRdb to the early 2020s). With regard to the full study: Collaborator samples came from the United States, Italy and Spain and covered acute and convalescent phases of COVID-19. Where HLA class I and class II types were available, the types were taken from metadata supplied by the sample provider, not from assay-based typing. The prospective study material was composed of cDNA or gDNA derived from T cells, B-cell-depleted T cells, or PBMCs. Subjects who had been exposed to COVID-19, were actively infected with it, or had recovered from it provided the deeply sampled blood TCRbeta repertoires that made up the dataset. The samples were drawn from the first 160 participants of the ongoing ImmuneRACE study and from about 1,200 subjects provided by 6 global collaborators. Nearly every sample came with metadata listing a de-identified subject ID, COVID-19 status, age in years and sex. A freely available public database, intended as a resource for researchers studying the immune response to SARS-CoV-2, is where the repertoires were released.

The immunoSEQ Assay, a bias-controlled multiplex PCR, was used to amplify TCRbeta CDR3 regions from genomic DNA. In the paper's pipeline: The number of nucleated cells in each sample was estimated by amplification of reference gene primers within the assay. To quantify the absolute abundance of each unique TCRbeta CDR3 rearrangement, sequence reads were collapsed and filtered. For each sample, productive Simpson clonality was calculated as the square root of Simpson's diversity index across productive rearrangements. TCRdb mirrors the immuneACCESS table, restricted to in-frame sequences. Some clones are absent from its copies; in checked studies, under half trace to an unresolved V gene, and the reason for the others is unknown. V and J calls and clone size are as listed in that table; D and trimming were resolved from the DNA. The sample has fewer than 250,000 clones on record, roughly 90% of them singletons. The leading ten clones occupy about 5% of the sample.

Broader findings and caveats from the paper: The amount of clinical and demographic metadata varied by source and participant and was provided uncurated.

The collaborating institutions used their own protocols to collect whole blood in K2EDTA tubes. Collaborator samples were shipped for TCRbeta analysis as frozen whole blood, isolated PBMCs, or DNA extracted from either sample type. The sequencing sample was made of peripheral blood. The receptor's source is a woman aged 40-49 years with acute or convalescent COVID-19.

The CDR3 protein sequence reads: CASSSHLGQANSPLHF. The DNA reads as follows: TGTGCCAGCAGTTCCCACCTCGGACAGGCAAATTCACCCCTCCACTTT. Recombination linked TRBV6-5 to TRBJ1-6; TRBD1 matches 7 bases in the middle. V loses 4 bases at its end and J loses 7 bases; junction bases beyond the gene matches: 10. CDR1 and CDR2 (MNHEY, SVGAGI) derive from the germline V gene. The CDR3 starts with the cysteine, ends with the phenylalanine, and has 16 residues. Just CDR3 DNA is preserved here, 48 bases in frame from base 1.